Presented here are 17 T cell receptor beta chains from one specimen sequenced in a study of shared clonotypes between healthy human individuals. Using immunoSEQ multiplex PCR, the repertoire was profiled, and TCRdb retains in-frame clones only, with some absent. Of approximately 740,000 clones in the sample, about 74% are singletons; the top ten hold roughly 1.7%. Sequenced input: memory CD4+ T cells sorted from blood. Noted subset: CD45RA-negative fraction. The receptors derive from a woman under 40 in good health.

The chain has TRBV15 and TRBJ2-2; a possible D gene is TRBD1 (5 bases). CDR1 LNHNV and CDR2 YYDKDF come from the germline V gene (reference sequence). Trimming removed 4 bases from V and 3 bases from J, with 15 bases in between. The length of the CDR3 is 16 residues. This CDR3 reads CATSTQAAVYTGELFF. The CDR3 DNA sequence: TGTGCCACCAGCACACAGGCTGCCGTCTACACCGGGGAGCTGTTTTTT.

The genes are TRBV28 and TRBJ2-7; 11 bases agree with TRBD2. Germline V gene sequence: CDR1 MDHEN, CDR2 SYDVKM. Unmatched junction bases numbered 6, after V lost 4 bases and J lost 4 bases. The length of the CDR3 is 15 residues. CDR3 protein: CASSSPGLAEYEQYF. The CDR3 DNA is TGTGCCAGCAGTTCTCCGGGACTAGCGGAATACGAGCAGTACTTC.

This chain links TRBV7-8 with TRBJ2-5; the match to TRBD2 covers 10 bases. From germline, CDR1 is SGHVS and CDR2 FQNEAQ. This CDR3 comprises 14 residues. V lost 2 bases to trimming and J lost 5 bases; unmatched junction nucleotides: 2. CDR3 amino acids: CASSLSSGGETQYF. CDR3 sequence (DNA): TGTGCCAGCAGCTTAAGTAGCGGGGGGGAGACCCAGTACTTC.

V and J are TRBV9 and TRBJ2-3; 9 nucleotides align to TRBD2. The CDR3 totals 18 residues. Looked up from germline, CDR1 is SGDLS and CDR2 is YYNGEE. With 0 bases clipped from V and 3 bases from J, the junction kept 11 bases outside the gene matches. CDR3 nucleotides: TGTGCCAGCAGCGTAGGACATAGCGGGAGCTCTAGTACAGATACGCAGTATTTT. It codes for CASSVGHSGSSSTDTQYF.

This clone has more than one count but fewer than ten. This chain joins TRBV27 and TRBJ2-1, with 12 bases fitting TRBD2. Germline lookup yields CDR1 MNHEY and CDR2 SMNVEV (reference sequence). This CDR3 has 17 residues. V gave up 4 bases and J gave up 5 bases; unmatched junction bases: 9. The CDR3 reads CASSSWTSGTYDNEQFF. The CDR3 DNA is TGTGCCAGCAGTTCTTGGACTAGCGGGACATACGACAATGAGCAGTTCTTC.

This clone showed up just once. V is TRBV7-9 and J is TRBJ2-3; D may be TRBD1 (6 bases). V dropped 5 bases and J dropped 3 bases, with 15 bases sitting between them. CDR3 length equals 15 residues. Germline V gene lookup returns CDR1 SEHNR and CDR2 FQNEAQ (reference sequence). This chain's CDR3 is CASSGDKSRTDTQYF. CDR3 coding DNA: TGTGCCAGCAGCGGGGACAAGTCTCGGACAGATACGCAGTATTTT.

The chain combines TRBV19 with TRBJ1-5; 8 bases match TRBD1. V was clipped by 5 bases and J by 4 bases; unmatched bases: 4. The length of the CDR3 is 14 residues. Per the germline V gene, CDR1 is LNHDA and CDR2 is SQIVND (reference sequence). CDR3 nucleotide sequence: TGTGCCAGTAGTTCGGGACAGGTTAATCAGCCCCAGCATTTT. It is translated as CASSSGQVNQPQHF. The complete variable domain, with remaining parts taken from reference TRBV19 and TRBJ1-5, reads DGGITQSPKYLFRKEGQNVTLSCEQNLNHDAMYWYRQDPGQGLRLIYYSQIVNDFQKGDIAEGYSVSREKKESFPLTVTSAQKNPTAFYLCASSSGQVNQPQHFGDGTRLSIL.

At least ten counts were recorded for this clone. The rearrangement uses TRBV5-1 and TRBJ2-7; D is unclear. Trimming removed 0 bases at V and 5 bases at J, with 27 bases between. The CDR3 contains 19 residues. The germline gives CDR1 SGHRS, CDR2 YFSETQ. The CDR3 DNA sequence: TGCGCCAGCAGCTTGGTGGTTTTGGCAGGAGCGTTGGCAGTCGACGAGCAGTACTTC. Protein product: CASSLVVLAGALAVDEQYF.

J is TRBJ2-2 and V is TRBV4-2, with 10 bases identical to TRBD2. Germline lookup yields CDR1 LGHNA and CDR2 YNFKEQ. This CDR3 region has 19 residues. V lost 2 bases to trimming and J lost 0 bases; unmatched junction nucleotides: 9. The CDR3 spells CASSQRGRGLAPNTGELFF. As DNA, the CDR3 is TGTGCCAGCAGCCAAAGAGGAAGGGGACTAGCGCCGAACACCGGGGAGCTGTTTTTT.

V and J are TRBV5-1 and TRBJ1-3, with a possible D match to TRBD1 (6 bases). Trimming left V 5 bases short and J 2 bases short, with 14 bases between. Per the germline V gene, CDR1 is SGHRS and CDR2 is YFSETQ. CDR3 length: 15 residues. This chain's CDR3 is CASRTGGVTGNTIYF. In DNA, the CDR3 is TGCGCCAGCAGGACAGGTGGAGTGACTGGAAACACCATATATTTT.

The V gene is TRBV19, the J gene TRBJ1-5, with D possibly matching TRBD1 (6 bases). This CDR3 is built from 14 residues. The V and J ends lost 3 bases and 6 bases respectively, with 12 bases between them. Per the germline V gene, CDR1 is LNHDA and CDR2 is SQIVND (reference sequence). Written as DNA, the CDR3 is TGTGCCAGTAGTATCGGGACATTCGGTCAGCCCCAGCATTTT. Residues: CASSIGTFGQPQHF.

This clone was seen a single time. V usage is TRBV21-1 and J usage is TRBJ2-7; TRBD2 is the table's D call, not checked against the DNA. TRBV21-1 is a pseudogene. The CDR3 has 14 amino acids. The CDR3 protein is CATLGLASSYEQYF. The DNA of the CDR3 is TGTGCCACTTTGGGACTAGCAAGCTCCTACGAGCAGTACTTC.

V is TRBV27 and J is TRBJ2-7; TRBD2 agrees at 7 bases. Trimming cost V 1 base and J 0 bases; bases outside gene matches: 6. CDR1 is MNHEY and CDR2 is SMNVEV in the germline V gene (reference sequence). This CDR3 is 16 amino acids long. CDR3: CASSLFPSGNSYEQYF. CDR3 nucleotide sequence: TGTGCCAGCAGTTTATTCCCCAGCGGGAACTCCTACGAGCAGTACTTC.

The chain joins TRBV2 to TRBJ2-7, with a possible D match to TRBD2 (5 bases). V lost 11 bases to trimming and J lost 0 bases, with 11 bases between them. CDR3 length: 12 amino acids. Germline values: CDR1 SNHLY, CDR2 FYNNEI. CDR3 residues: CAGGFFSYEQYF. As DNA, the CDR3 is TGTGCCGGAGGTTTCTTCTCCTACGAGCAGTACTTC.

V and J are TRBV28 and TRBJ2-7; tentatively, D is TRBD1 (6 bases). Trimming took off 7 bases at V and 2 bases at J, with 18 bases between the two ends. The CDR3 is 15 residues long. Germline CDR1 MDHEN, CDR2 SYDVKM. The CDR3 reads CASTFRVQGTYEQYF. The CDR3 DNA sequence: TGTGCCAGCACATTTCGGGTACAGGGCACCTACGAGCAGTACTTC.

CDR3 region: CAISPGTLSYEQYF. The CDR3 DNA reads as TGTGCCATCAGCCCCGGGACCCTCTCCTACGAGCAGTACTTC. This chain joins TRBV10-3 and TRBJ2-7; D is tentatively TRBD1 or TRBD2 (5 bases each). Looked up from germline, CDR1 is ENHRY and CDR2 is SYGVKD. The length of the CDR3 is 14 residues. V dropped 6 bases and J dropped 0 bases, with 12 bases sitting between them.

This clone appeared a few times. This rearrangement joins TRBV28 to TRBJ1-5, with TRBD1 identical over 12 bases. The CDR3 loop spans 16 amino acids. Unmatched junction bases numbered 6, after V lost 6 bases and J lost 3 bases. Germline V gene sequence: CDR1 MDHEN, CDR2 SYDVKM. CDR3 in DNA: TGTGCCAGCAGCTCCAGGGACAGGGGGCCCAATCAGCCCCAGCATTTT. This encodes CASSSRDRGPNQPQHF.